These 25 T cell receptor beta chains were all obtained from the same sample, sequenced in a study of PD-1 blockade in classical Hodgkin lymphoma. Time point of the sample: cycle 4 day 1 (C4D1), after less than 7 weeks of nivolumab. Relapse was seen in all patients after autologous stem cell transplantation, and brentuximab vedotin exposure was variable. Clones were sequenced by immunoSEQ multiplex PCR, and TCRdb holds only the in-frame ones, with some missing. This table holds 99,000 or so clones, approximately 89% found once. Sequencing used peripheral blood mononuclear cells (PBMCs), obtained before the fourth cycle of nivolumab. These receptors came from a human donor with classical Hodgkin lymphoma.

This rearrangement joins TRBV28 to TRBJ2-1, with TRBD2 matching 11 bases. Trimming took 5 bases from V and 4 from J; bases not matched to a gene: 7. There are 16 residues in the CDR3. Germline V gene lookup returns CDR1 MDHEN and CDR2 SYDVKM. The chain's CDR3 is CASSLLSGRVYNEQFF. CDR3 nucleotides: TGTGCCAGCAGTCTCCTTAGCGGGAGGGTTTACAATGAGCAGTTCTTC.

This clone was found a few times. This chain connects TRBV2 to TRBJ2-2; 8 bases align to TRBD1. The CDR3 totals 15 residues. V gave up 8 bases and J gave up 0 bases; unmatched junction bases: 5. Germline V gives CDR1 SNHLY, CDR2 FYNNEI. DNA for the CDR3: TGTGCCAGCCGGGAGACAGGGGCGAACACCGGGGAGCTGTTTTTT. Translated, it gives CASRETGANTGELFF.

The chain joins TRBV30 to TRBJ1-5, with unresolved D. The V end lost 0 bases, the J end lost 3 bases, and 12 bases lay between the germline ends. The CDR3 is made up of 15 amino acids. CDR1 is GTSNPN, CDR2 SVGIG, per germline (reference sequence). This CDR3 reads CAWSVPRGLNQPQHF. DNA for the CDR3: TGTGCCTGGAGTGTACCACGGGGTCTCAATCAGCCCCAGCATTTT. The entire variable domain, with the rest obtained from reference TRBV30 and TRBJ1-5, is as follows: SQTIHQWPATLVQPVGSPLSLECTVEGTSNPNLYWYRQAAGRGLQLLFYSVGIGQISSEVPQNLSASRPQDRQFILSSKKLLLSDSGFYLCAWSVPRGLNQPQHFGDGTRLSIL.

The genes are TRBV28 and TRBJ1-5; TRBD1 aligns across 7 bases. Germline CDR1 reads MDHEN; CDR2 reads SYDVKM. The CDR3 spans 16 residues. With 6 bases clipped from V and 2 bases from J, the junction kept 10 bases outside the gene matches. The CDR3 loop is CASSANRGTGNQPQHF. The CDR3, as DNA: TGTGCCAGCAGCGCAAACAGGGGAACAGGCAATCAGCCCCAGCATTTT.

This clone appeared once. V is TRBV27 and J is TRBJ2-7, with D tentatively TRBD1 or TRBD2 (5 bases each). The V and J ends lost 3 bases and 2 bases respectively, with 14 bases between them. This CDR3 comprises 15 residues. Germline V gene data show CDR1 as MNHEY and CDR2 as SMNVEV (reference sequence). CDR3 sequence reads: CASSFGAGATYEQYF. Here the CDR3 DNA reads TGTGCCAGCAGTTTCGGAGCCGGGGCGACCTACGAGCAGTACTTC.

The chain recombines TRBV6-5 with TRBJ2-3, with a weak D call TRBD2 (6 bases). The germline CDR1 and CDR2 sequences are MNHEY and SVGAGI. The CDR3 totals 12 residues. Trimming took off 6 bases at V and 4 bases at J, with 8 bases between the two ends. The CDR3 bases are TGTGCCAGCAGCCGCGGGGCAGATACGCAGTATTTT. It codes for CASSRGADTQYF.

This chain uses TRBV6-6 with TRBJ2-7, with D tentatively TRBD2 (5 bases). This CDR3 has 13 residues. Trimming took 5 bases from V and 6 from J, leaving 14 bases between them. CDR1 MNHNY and CDR2 SVGAGI come from the germline V gene (reference sequence). CDR3 region: CASSEVGEFEQYF. The CDR3 nucleotides are TGTGCCAGCAGTGAGGTGGGAGAGTTCGAGCAGTACTTC.

Only a few counts were recorded for this clone. The chain joins TRBV7-2 to TRBJ1-4, with TRBD1 matching 10 bases. The length of the CDR3 is 17 residues. V lost 1 base to trimming and J lost 0 bases; unmatched junction nucleotides: 2. Germline V gene lookup returns CDR1 SGHTA and CDR2 FQGNSA. CDR3 nucleotide sequence: TGTGCCAGCAGCTTAGTTGGACAGGGGGCAACTAATGAAAAACTGTTTTTT. This sequence encodes CASSLVGQGATNEKLFF. The variable domain in full, with the rest retrieved from reference TRBV7-2 and TRBJ1-4, is GAGVSQSPSNKVTEKGKDVELRCDPISGHTALYWYRQSLGQGLEFLIYFQGNSAPDKSGLPSDRFSAERTGGSVSTLTIQRTQQEDSAVYLCASSLVGQGATNEKLFFGSGTQLSVL.

The V and J genes are TRBV21-1 and TRBJ1-4; TRBD1, the D gene given by the table, was not confirmed from the DNA. TRBV21-1 is described as a pseudogene. This CDR3 contains 15 residues. The CDR3 region has the DNA TGTGCCAGCAGCAAACCCAGGGGTTTTAATGAAAAACTGTTTTTT. Protein product: CASSKPRGFNEKLFF.

V gene TRBV30 combines with J gene TRBJ1-1, with TRBD1 identical over 7 bases. The CDR3 runs to 13 residues. Germline CDR1 is GTSNPN and CDR2 is SVGIG (reference sequence). J gave up 1 base and V 4 bases, and 3 bases lay outside the gene matches. The CDR3 protein is CAWKGQRNTEAFF. The CDR3 nucleotides are TGTGCCTGGAAGGGACAGAGGAACACTGAAGCTTTCTTT.

This clone has just one count. The chain recombines TRBV7-6 with TRBJ2-7; D is perhaps TRBD1 or TRBD2 (5 bases each). Germline lookup yields CDR1 SGHVS and CDR2 FNYEAQ. This CDR3 is 14 amino acids long. Trimming cost V 1 base and J 4 bases, with 11 bases left between them. CDR3 DNA sequence: TGTGCCAGCAGCTTAGGTGGGGGAATGTACGAGCAGTACTTC. Amino acids: CASSLGGGMYEQYF.

This clone showed up just a few times. The V call is TRBV7-6, the J call TRBJ2-7; D possibly corresponds to TRBD2 (6 bases). Germline V gives CDR1 SGHVS, CDR2 FNYEAQ. Trimming stripped 2 bases from V and 0 bases from J, with 14 bases between. The CDR3 consists of 16 residues. CDR3 loop: CASSLPPGGISYEQYF. The CDR3 nucleotides are TGTGCCAGCAGCTTACCCCCGGGCGGGATCTCCTACGAGCAGTACTTC.

V and J are TRBV30 and TRBJ2-1, with 14 positions matching TRBD2. J was trimmed by 0 bases and V by 8 bases; bases with no gene match: 3. Germline loops: CDR1 GTSNPN, CDR2 SVGIG (reference sequence). This CDR3 comprises 15 residues. CDR3 nucleotide sequence: TGTGCCGGGACTAGCGGGGGCAACTCCTACAATGAGCAGTTCTTC. Protein sequence: CAGTSGGNSYNEQFF.

The chain combines TRBV7-8 with TRBJ2-3; tentative D call: TRBD2 (6 bases). Trimming took off 5 bases at V and 2 bases at J, with 8 bases between the two ends. Germline CDR1 reads SGHVS; CDR2 reads FQNEAQ. This CDR3 has 13 amino acids. CDR3 residues: CASSGGITDTQYF. As DNA, the CDR3 is TGTGCCAGCAGCGGAGGGATCACAGATACGCAGTATTTT.

The chain joins TRBV5-1 to TRBJ2-2; 11 bases map to TRBD1. The V segment lost 3 bases and the J segment 4 bases; nucleotides outside the gene matches: 5. Per the germline V gene, CDR1 is SGHRS and CDR2 is YFSETQ. The CDR3 is 16 amino acids. The CDR3 DNA follows: TGCGCCAGCAGCTGGGCCGGGACAGGGGGCACCGGGGAGCTGTTTTTT. Translated: CASSWAGTGGTGELFF.

The chain is built from TRBV7-9 and TRBJ1-1; tentatively, D is TRBD1 (6 bases). This CDR3 comprises 17 residues. Germline V gene sequence: CDR1 SEHNR, CDR2 FQNEAQ (reference sequence). V was pared by 4 bases and J by 1 base, with 19 bases between. The CDR3 region has the DNA TGTGCCAGCAGCTACAGAGGGCAGGGGCCAGGGAACACTGAAGCTTTCTTT. As protein: CASSYRGQGPGNTEAFF. Variable domain in full (rest from reference TRBV7-9 and TRBJ1-1): DTGVSQNPRHKITKRGQNVTFRCDPISEHNRLYWYRQTLGQGPEFLTYFQNEAQLEKSRLLSDRFSAERPKGSFSTLEIQRTEQGDSAMYLCASSYRGQGPGNTEAFFGQGTRLTVV.

The chain is built from TRBV28 and TRBJ2-2; 10 positions agree with TRBD2. Germline CDR1 MDHEN, CDR2 SYDVKM. Trimming took 0 bases from V and 7 from J; bases not matched to a gene: 8. CDR3 length: 17 residues. CDR3 in amino acids: CASSLWSTSGNVGELFF. In DNA form, the CDR3 reads TGTGCCAGCAGTTTATGGAGTACTAGCGGGAATGTCGGGGAGCTGTTTTTT.

The rearrangement links TRBV2 to TRBJ2-7; D may be TRBD2 (6 bases). Germline CDR1 is SNHLY and CDR2 is FYNNEI. The CDR3 covers 16 residues. The ends were cut back, 6 bases at V and 5 bases at J, with 23 bases in the middle. The CDR3 DNA reads TGTGCCAGCAGGGAACCATCGCCGGGACTTTGCGACGAGCAGTACTTC. Protein product: CASREPSPGLCDEQYF. The full variable domain, rest sourced from reference TRBV2 and TRBJ2-7, is EPEVTQTPSHQVTQMGQEVILRCVPISNHLYFYWYRQILGQKVEFLVSFYNNEISEKSEIFDDQFSVERPDGSNFTLKIRSTKLEDSAMYFCASREPSPGLCDEQYFGPGTRLTVT.

This sequence joins TRBV6-6 and TRBJ2-5; D is uncertain. Germline V gene lookup returns CDR1 MNHNY and CDR2 SVGAGI (reference sequence). The V and J ends lost 6 bases and 5 bases respectively, with 13 bases between them. The CDR3 contains 13 residues. The CDR3 DNA reads as TGTGCCAGCAGAGACCCGGCTGGGGAGACCCAGTACTTC. Translated, it gives CASRDPAGETQYF.

The CDR3 spells CASSPGLTEAFF. The CDR3 coding sequence is TGTGCCAGCTCCCCAGGGCTCACTGAAGCTTTCTTT. This chain links TRBV19 with TRBJ1-1, with a tentative D call TRBD1 (5 bases). Germline CDR1 reads LNHDA; CDR2 reads SQIVND (reference sequence). The CDR3 is 12 amino acids. V lost 9 bases and J lost 4, with 12 bases in between.

The chain uses TRBV6-5 and TRBJ2-7; TRBD2 matches at 7 bases. V dropped 4 bases and J dropped 3; count of bases not matched to a gene: 3. CDR1 is MNHEY and CDR2 is SVGAGI in the germline V gene. This CDR3 is 13 amino acids long. CDR3 region: CASSSRGDYEQYF. DNA for the CDR3: TGTGCCAGCAGTTCCCGGGGGGACTACGAGCAGTACTTC.

The V and J genes are TRBV28 and TRBJ1-5; no clear D. Trimming pared 7 bases from V and 5 bases from J, leaving 9 bases between. Germline CDR1 is MDHEN and CDR2 is SYDVKM. The CDR3 is made up of 12 amino acids. The CDR3 loop is CASTVGDQPQHF. The CDR3 DNA follows: TGTGCCAGCACCGTTGGAGATCAGCCCCAGCATTTT.

The chain recombines TRBV6-1 with TRBJ2-7; no definite D call. The CDR3 sequence is 12 residues long. With 1 base removed from V and 4 bases from J, the gap between germline ends came to 5 bases. Germline-derived CDR1 and CDR2 are MNHNS and SASEGT. As DNA, the CDR3 is TGTGCCAGCAGTGAAGGTGATTACGAGCAGTACTTC. Translation: CASSEGDYEQYF.

This sequence joins TRBV29-1 and TRBJ2-6, with 7 bases fitting TRBD1. V dropped 6 bases and J dropped 2; count of bases not matched to a gene: 10. The CDR3 totals 16 residues. CDR1 SQVTM and CDR2 ANQGSEA come from the germline V gene. The CDR3 spells CSVTTGSSTGANVLTF. CDR3 DNA sequence: TGCAGCGTCACGACAGGGAGCTCAACTGGGGCCAACGTCCTGACTTTC.

In DNA form, the CDR3 reads TGTGCCAGCAGGGGTGGAGTGCCGGCCGGGGACGAAAAACTGTTTTTT. Protein sequence: CASRGGVPAGDEKLFF. This chain uses TRBV2 with TRBJ1-4, with a weak D call TRBD1 (5 bases). Germline V gives CDR1 SNHLY, CDR2 FYNNEI. The CDR3 totals 16 residues. The V gene lost 6 bases and the J gene lost 8 bases, with 22 bases spanning the gap.